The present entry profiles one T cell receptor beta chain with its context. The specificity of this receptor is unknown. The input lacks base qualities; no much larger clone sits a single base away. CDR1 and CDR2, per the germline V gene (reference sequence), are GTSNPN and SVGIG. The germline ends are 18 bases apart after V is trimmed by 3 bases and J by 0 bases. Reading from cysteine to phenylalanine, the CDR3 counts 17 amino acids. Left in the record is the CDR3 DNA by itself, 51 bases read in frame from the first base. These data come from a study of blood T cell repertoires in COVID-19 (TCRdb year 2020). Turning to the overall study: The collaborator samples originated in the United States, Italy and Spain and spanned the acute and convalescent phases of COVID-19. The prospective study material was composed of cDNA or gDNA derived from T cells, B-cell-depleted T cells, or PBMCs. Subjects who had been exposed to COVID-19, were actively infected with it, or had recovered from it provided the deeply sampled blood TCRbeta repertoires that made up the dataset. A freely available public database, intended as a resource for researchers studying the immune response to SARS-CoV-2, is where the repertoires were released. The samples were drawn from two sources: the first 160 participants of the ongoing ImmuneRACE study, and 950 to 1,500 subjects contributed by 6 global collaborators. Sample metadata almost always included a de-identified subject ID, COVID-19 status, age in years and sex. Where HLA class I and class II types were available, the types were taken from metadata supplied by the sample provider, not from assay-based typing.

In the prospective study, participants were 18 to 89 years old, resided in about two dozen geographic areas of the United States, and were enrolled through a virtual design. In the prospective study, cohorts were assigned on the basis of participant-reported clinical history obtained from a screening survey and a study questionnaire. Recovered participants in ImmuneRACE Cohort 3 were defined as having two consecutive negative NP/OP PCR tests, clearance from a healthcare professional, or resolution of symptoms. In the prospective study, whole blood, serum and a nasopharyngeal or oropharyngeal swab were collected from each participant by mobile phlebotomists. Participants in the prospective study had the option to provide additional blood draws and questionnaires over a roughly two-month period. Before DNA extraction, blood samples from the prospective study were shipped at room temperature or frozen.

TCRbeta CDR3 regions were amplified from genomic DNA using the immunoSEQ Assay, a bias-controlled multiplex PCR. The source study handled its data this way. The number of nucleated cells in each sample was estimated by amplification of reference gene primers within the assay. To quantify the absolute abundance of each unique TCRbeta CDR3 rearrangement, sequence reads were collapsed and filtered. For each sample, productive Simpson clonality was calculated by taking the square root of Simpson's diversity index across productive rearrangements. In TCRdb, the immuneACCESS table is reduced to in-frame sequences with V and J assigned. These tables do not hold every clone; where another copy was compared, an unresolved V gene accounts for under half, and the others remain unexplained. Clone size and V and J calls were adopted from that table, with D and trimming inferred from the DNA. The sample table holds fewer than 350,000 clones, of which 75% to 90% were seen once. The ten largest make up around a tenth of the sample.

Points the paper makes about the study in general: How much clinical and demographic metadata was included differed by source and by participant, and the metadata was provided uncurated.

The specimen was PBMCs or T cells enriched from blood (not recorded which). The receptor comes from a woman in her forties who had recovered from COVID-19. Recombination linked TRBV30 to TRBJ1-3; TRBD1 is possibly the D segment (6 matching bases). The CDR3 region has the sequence CAWSPSVPGVSGNTIYF. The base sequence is TGTGCCTGGAGCCCTTCCGTTCCAGGGGTCTCTGGAAACACCATATATTTT.